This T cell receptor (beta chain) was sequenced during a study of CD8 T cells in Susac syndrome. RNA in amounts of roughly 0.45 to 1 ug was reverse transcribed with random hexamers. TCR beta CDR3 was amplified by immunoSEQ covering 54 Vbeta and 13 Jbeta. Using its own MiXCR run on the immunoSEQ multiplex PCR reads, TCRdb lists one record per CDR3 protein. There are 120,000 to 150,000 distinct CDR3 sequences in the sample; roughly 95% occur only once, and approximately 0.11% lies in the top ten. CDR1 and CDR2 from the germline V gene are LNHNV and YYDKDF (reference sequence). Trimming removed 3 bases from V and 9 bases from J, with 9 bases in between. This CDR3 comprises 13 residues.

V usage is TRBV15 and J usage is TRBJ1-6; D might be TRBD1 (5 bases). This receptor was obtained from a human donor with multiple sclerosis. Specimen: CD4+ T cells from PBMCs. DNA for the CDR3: TGTGCCACCAGCAGCCAGGGAGTTTCACCCCTCCACTTT. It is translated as CATSSQGVSPLHF.